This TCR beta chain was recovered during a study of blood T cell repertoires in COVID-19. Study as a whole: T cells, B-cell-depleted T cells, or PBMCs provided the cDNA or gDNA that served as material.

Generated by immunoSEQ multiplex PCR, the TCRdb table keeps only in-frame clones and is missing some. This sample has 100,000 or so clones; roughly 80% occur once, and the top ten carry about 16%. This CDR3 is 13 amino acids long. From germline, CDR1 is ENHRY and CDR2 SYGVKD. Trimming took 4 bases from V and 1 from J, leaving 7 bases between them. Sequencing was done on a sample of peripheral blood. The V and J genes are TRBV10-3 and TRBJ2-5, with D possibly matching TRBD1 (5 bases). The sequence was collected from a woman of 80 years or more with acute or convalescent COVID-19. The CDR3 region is CAISGQRQETQYF. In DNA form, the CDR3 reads TGTGCCATCAGTGGACAGCGCCAAGAGACCCAGTACTTC.